A single sample gave rise to the 28 T cell receptor beta chains below, sequenced in a study of post-analysis software for immune sequencing data. Overall study findings and caveats: Elevated frequency relative to controls characterized four or five TRBV segments in patients, TRBV5-6, TRBV5-1 and TRBV20-1 among them.

These receptors' targets are unknown. Unique-molecular-identifier-tagged TCR beta cDNA libraries were used. TCRdb re-analysed the PCR reads in MiXCR, keeping a single row per CDR3 protein. Of roughly 800,000 distinct CDR3 sequences detected, 53% appear once; the ten largest clones hold 4% to 5.5%. The sample consisted of blood. The receptors originated from a girl aged 5 to 17 with multiple sclerosis.

The chain is built from TRBV20-1 and TRBJ2-1, with D hard to call. The germline V gene encodes CDR1 DFQATT and CDR2 SNEGSKA (reference sequence). This CDR3 is built from 13 residues. The ends were cut back, 0 bases at V and 7 bases at J, with 10 bases in the middle. The CDR3 here is CSARDPFPNEQFF. The CDR3 DNA is TGCAGTGCTAGAGATCCCTTTCCGAATGAGCAGTTCTTC.

This clonotype was observed once. The J gene is TRBJ2-2, the V gene TRBV7-3; TRBD2 might be the D (5 bases). Germline V gene lookup returns CDR1 SGHTA and CDR2 FQGTGA. The CDR3 totals 14 residues. V was trimmed by 6 bases and J by 5 bases, leaving 13 bases between them. The CDR3 sequence is CASSPLPGTGELFF. The DNA for the CDR3 is TGTGCCAGCAGTCCTCTCCCGGGGACCGGGGAGCTGTTTTTT.

The chain uses TRBV6-1 and TRBJ2-1; D unresolved. Germline V CDR1 and CDR2: MNHNS, SASEGT. The CDR3 length is 15 residues. With 6 bases removed from V and 5 bases from J, the gap between germline ends came to 17 bases. CDR3 DNA: TGTGCCAGCAGAGCCCCCCAGGATTACGACAATGAGCAGTTCTTC. The encoded protein is CASRAPQDYDNEQFF.

The chain recombines TRBV7-2 with TRBJ1-1; 9 nucleotides align to TRBD1. The CDR3 consists of 16 residues. V dropped 6 bases and J dropped 1; count of bases not matched to a gene: 9. The germline gives CDR1 SGHTA, CDR2 FQGNSA. Here the CDR3 reads CASSSGQGYQNTEAFF. The CDR3 DNA reads TGTGCCAGCAGTTCGGGACAGGGCTATCAGAACACTGAAGCTTTCTTT.

This clonotype was seen a few times. The chain employs TRBV29-1 and TRBJ2-5; D remains unclear. The V and J ends lost 4 bases and 0 bases respectively, with 6 bases between them. CDR3 length: 12 amino acids. The germline V gene encodes CDR1 SQVTM and CDR2 ANQGSEA. In DNA form, the CDR3 reads TGCAGCGTTGTAACTTACCAAGAGACCCAGTACTTC. It yields the protein CSVVTYQETQYF.

This rearrangement joins TRBV5-1 to TRBJ2-4; D is perhaps TRBD1 (6 bases). This CDR3 region has 12 residues. Trimming stripped 4 bases from V and 14 bases from J, with 16 bases between. Germline V CDR1 and CDR2: SGHRS, YFSETQ. In DNA, the CDR3 is TGCGCCAGCAGCCCCACCCTCGGACAGAAGTACTTC. This codes for CASSPTLGQKYF.

The chain employs TRBV4-2 and TRBJ2-5; tentatively, D is TRBD1 (6 bases). Germline V gene data show CDR1 as LGHNA and CDR2 as YNFKEQ. This CDR3 contains 16 residues. Trimming pared 0 bases from V and 5 bases from J, leaving 16 bases between. The CDR3 loop is CASSQDRAKGDETQYF. The DNA of the CDR3 is TGTGCCAGCAGCCAAGATCGGGCCAAGGGGGACGAGACCCAGTACTTC.

This clonotype showed up just a few times. The gene calls are TRBV9 and TRBJ2-1; a weak D match, TRBD2 (5 bases). Trimming left V 0 bases short and J 9 bases short, with 13 bases between. The CDR3 is made up of 14 amino acids. CDR1 SGDLS and CDR2 YYNGEE come from the germline V gene. The CDR3 sequence is CASSVVTSDGEQFF. CDR3 nucleotides: TGTGCCAGCAGCGTAGTCACTAGTGACGGTGAGCAGTTCTTC.

The V gene is TRBV18, the J gene TRBJ2-7, with 7 bases lining up with TRBD1. The CDR3 loop spans 13 amino acids. Germline-derived CDR1 and CDR2 are KGHSH and LQKENI. V lost 4 bases and J lost 3; bases outside the gene matches: 3. CDR3 amino acids: CASSRGQRYEQYF. In nucleotides, the CDR3 is TGTGCCAGCTCACGGGGACAGCGCTACGAGCAGTACTTC.

This clonotype was seen more than once but under ten times. The CDR3 region has the DNA TGTGCCAGCACCGACTGGACTAGCGGGAGCAATGAGCAGTTCTTC. Protein sequence: CASTDWTSGSNEQFF. The chain joins TRBV6-2 or TRBV6-3 to TRBJ2-1; TRBD2 aligns across 13 bases. This CDR3 is 15 amino acids long. V shed 7 bases and J 6 bases; nucleotides not matched to a gene: 6. CDR1 and CDR2 from the germline V gene are MNHEY and SVGEGT.

The chain is built from TRBV5-5 and TRBJ2-7, with 11 nucleotides matching TRBD1. J lost 3 bases, V lost 2 bases, and 4 bases had no gene match. The length of the CDR3 is 15 residues. The germline V gene has CDR1 SGHKS and CDR2 YYEKEE (reference sequence). The CDR3 DNA reads TGTGCCAGCAGCTTCGGGACAGGGGGATGCTACGAGCAGTACTTC. Amino acids: CASSFGTGGCYEQYF.

The chain combines TRBV5-1 with TRBJ2-7, with D uncertain. The V end was cut by 6 bases, the J end by 3 bases, with 10 bases between. CDR3 length: 12 residues. CDR1 SGHRS and CDR2 YFSETQ come from the germline V gene. The CDR3 DNA reads TGCGCCAGCACCTCTCCGAACTACGAGCAGTACTTC. This sequence encodes CASTSPNYEQYF. Drawing the rest from reference TRBV5-1 and TRBJ2-7, the complete variable domain is KAGVTQTPRYLIKTRGQQVTLSCSPISGHRSVSWYQQTPGQGLQFLFEYFSETQRNKGNFPGRFSGRQFSNSRSEMNVSTLELGDSALYLCASTSPNYEQYFGPGTRLTVT.

The V and J genes are TRBV4-2 and TRBJ1-1; a weak D match, TRBD1 (5 bases). The V end lost 0 bases, the J end lost 5 bases, and 10 bases lay between the germline ends. The CDR3 is 14 residues long. Per germline, CDR1 LGHNA and CDR2 YNFKEQ. The CDR3 reads CASSQDGRGTEAFF. The CDR3 coding sequence is TGTGCCAGCAGCCAAGATGGGAGGGGAACTGAAGCTTTCTTT.

V and J are TRBV29-1 and TRBJ1-2; 7 nucleotides align to TRBD1. CDR3 length: 14 amino acids. Per the germline V gene, CDR1 is SQVTM and CDR2 is ANQGSEA. V shed 6 bases, J shed 2 bases, and the junction held 9 bases outside the gene matches. CDR3 sequence reads: CSVDLGQDNYGYTF. The CDR3 DNA sequence: TGCAGCGTCGACTTAGGACAGGACAACTATGGCTACACCTTC. The full variable domain, in which reference TRBV29-1 and TRBJ1-2 provide the parts outside the CDR3, is SAVISQKPSRDICQRGTSLTIQCQVDSQVTMMFWYRQQPGQSLTLIATANQGSEATYESGFVIDKFPISRPNLTFSTLTVSNMSPEDSSIYLCSVDLGQDNYGYTFGSGTRLTVV.

This clonotype was detected a few times. J is TRBJ1-2 and V is TRBV6-6, with a weak D call TRBD1 (6 bases). V was trimmed by 2 bases and J by 1 base, leaving 11 bases between them. The CDR3 contains 15 residues. The germline V gene encodes CDR1 MNHNY and CDR2 SVGAGI (reference sequence). The chain's CDR3 is CASSYQDRINYGYTF. CDR3 in DNA: TGTGCCAGCAGTTACCAGGACAGAATTAACTATGGCTACACCTTC.

This clonotype was counted only a few times. J is TRBJ2-4 and V is TRBV20-1; 7 bases fit TRBD1. Germline CDR1 and CDR2: DFQATT and SNEGSKA (reference sequence). J lost 13 bases, V lost 6 bases, and 9 bases had no gene match. The CDR3 has 11 residues. The CDR3 DNA sequence: TGCAGTGCGCGGGCTCAGGGGGAGCAGTACTTC. Translating it yields CSARAQGEQYF.

The rearrangement joins TRBV12-3 or TRBV12-4 to TRBJ1-6; D remains unclear. This CDR3 comprises 15 residues. The germline V and J ends were trimmed by 5 bases and 0 bases, with 8 bases remaining between them. CDR3 DNA: TGTGCCAGCAGTCTCGCAGGCTCCTATAATTCACCCCTCCACTTT. It is translated as CASSLAGSYNSPLHF.

CDR3 amino acids: CSAIGQGVHEQYF. The CDR3 DNA reads TGCAGTGCTATTGGACAGGGTGTCCACGAGCAGTACTTC. V is TRBV20-1 and J is TRBJ2-5, with TRBD1 matching 8 bases. Judging by the DNA end, TRBJ2-7 fits better; the J call may be wrong. Per the germline V gene, CDR1 is DFQATT and CDR2 is SNEGSKA (reference sequence). The CDR3 sequence is 13 residues long.

The chain joins TRBV27 to TRBJ1-5, with no clear D. Trimming pared 3 bases from V and 2 bases from J, leaving 14 bases between. This CDR3 region has 16 residues. From germline, CDR1 is MNHEY and CDR2 SMNVEV (reference sequence). CDR3 residues: CASSFSWSTGNQPQHF. The CDR3 DNA reads as TGTGCCAGCAGTTTTAGTTGGAGTACAGGCAATCAGCCCCAGCATTTT.

This clonotype was detected once. The genes are TRBV15 and TRBJ2-7; TRBD1 might be the D (5 bases). This CDR3 is built from 14 residues. Between the trimmed V and J ends, which lost 3 bases and 3 bases, there was a span of 12 bases. Germline CDR1 is LNHNV and CDR2 is YYDKDF (reference sequence). In nucleotides, the CDR3 is TGTGCCACCAGCAGCCAGGGCTACCTCTACGAGCAGTACTTC. This encodes CATSSQGYLYEQYF.

CDR3 DNA sequence: TGCAGCGTCCGGGCGGGGGGCGCTGAAGCTTTCTTT. Its protein product is CSVRAGGAEAFF. J is TRBJ1-1 and V is TRBV29-1, with D perhaps TRBD1 (6 bases). The germline V gene encodes CDR1 SQVTM and CDR2 ANQGSEA. The CDR3 is 12 residues long. The V and J ends lost 6 bases and 6 bases respectively, with 14 bases between them.

This clonotype was counted a few times. This rearrangement joins TRBV5-1 to TRBJ2-7, with D maybe TRBD1 (5 bases). Germline assignment: CDR1 SGHRS and CDR2 YFSETQ. The CDR3 contains 14 residues. Trimming took off 3 bases at V and 6 bases at J, with 16 bases between the two ends. The CDR3 nucleotides read TGCGCCAGCAGCTCCGGCACAGGATTTATCGAGCAGTACTTC. Translated: CASSSGTGFIEQYF.

V gene TRBV20-1 combines with J gene TRBJ1-5; the match to TRBD1 covers 7 bases. Germline V lookup: CDR1 DFQATT, CDR2 SNEGSKA (reference sequence). The CDR3 runs 17 residues. Trimming at V came to 0 bases and at J to 3 bases, leaving 11 bases not matched to a gene. The CDR3 DNA reads TGCAGTGCTAGAGATCGAGAGACAGGGACAGTCAATCAGCCCCAGCATTTT. Its protein is CSARDRETGTVNQPQHF.

This clonotype was observed a single time. The chain combines TRBV10-3 with TRBJ2-7; 12 nucleotides line up with TRBD1. This CDR3 is 15 amino acids long. V lost 5 bases, J lost 5 bases, and 7 bases stayed unmatched. Germline V CDR1 and CDR2: ENHRY, SYGVKD. As DNA, the CDR3 is TGTGCCATCAGTCGGGACAGGGGGCAGGCACACGAGCAGTACTTC. As protein: CAISRDRGQAHEQYF.

There are many counts of this clonotype. The chain combines TRBV7-3 with TRBJ2-6; D remains ambiguous. The CDR3 runs to 14 residues. Germline loops: CDR1 SGHTA, CDR2 FQGTGA. Between the trimmed V and J ends, which lost 6 bases and 0 bases, there was a span of 6 bases. CDR3 amino acids: CASSESSGANVLTF. The CDR3 nucleotides read TGTGCCAGCAGTGAATCCTCTGGGGCCAACGTCCTGACTTTC.

The chain combines TRBV20-1 with TRBJ2-7; 11 bases align to TRBD1. This CDR3 is 17 amino acids long. Germline V gene lookup returns CDR1 DFQATT and CDR2 SNEGSKA (reference sequence). V gave up 0 bases and J gave up 3 bases; unmatched junction bases: 10. CDR3 bases: TGCAGTGCTAGAGATCTCGCCTCCGGGACAGGGGGCTACGAGCAGTACTTC. The encoded protein is CSARDLASGTGGYEQYF.

This clonotype was detected only a few times. Compared with germline, one end of the junction differs, possibly owing to a read error. CDR3 residues: CASSLGQGARYEQYF. The CDR3 DNA follows: TGTGCTAGCAGCTTGGGACAGGGGGCGCGGTACGAGCAGTACTTC. This chain joins TRBV7-7 and TRBJ2-5, with 12 bases fitting TRBD1. Gene TRBJ2-7 matches the end of the DNA better, so the J call may be wrong. This CDR3 contains 15 residues. Germline lookup yields CDR1 SSHAT and CDR2 FNYEAQ (reference sequence).

V usage is TRBV4-3 and J usage is TRBJ2-1, with TRBD2 matching over 11 bases. The germline CDR1 and CDR2 sequences are LGHNA and YSLEER. Trimming took 2 bases from V and 5 from J; bases not matched to a gene: 14. The CDR3 loop spans 19 amino acids. The DNA for the CDR3 is TGCGCCAGCAGCCAATCTCCGGGACTAGCGGACACAGGAAACAATGAGCAGTTCTTC. The encoded protein is CASSQSPGLADTGNNEQFF.